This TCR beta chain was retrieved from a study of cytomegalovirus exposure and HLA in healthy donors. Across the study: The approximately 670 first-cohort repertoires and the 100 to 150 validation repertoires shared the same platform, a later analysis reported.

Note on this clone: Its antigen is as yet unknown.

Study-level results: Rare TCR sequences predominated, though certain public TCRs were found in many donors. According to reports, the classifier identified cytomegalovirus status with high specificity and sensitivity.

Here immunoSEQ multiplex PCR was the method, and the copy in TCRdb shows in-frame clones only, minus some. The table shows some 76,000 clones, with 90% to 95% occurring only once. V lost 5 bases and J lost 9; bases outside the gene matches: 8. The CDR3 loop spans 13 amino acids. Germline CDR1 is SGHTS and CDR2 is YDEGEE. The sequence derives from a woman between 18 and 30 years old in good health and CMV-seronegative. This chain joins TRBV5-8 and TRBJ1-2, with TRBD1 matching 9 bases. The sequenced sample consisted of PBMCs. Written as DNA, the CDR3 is TGTGCCAGCAGGGACAGGGGATTTCTAAGCTACACCTTC. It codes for CASRDRGFLSYTF. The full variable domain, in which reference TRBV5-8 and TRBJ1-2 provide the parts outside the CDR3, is EAGVTQSPTHLIKTRGQQATLRCSPISGHTSVYWYQQALGLGLQFLLWYDEGEERNRGNFPPRFSGRQFPNYSSELNVNALELEDSALYLCASRDRGFLSYTFGSGTRLTVV.